These 16 T cell receptor beta chains came from one sample sequenced in a study of T-cell reconstitution after alpha-beta-depleted transplantation in children. The authors prepared the TCRbeta library with unique molecular identifiers. TCRdb processed the PCR reads anew with MiXCR; each CDR3 protein has one entry. The sample lists a few hundred thousand distinct CDR3 sequences; 25% to 30% were seen once. The sequenced sample was PBMCs, obtained before TCRalphabeta/CD19-depleted stem cell transplant. These receptors came from a boy younger than two with Wiskott-Aldrich syndrome, due to receive a stem cell transplant.

This clonotype was seen a few times. The chain uses TRBV7-2 and TRBJ2-5; D might be TRBD2 (5 bases). Trimming stripped 1 base from V and 5 bases from J, with 14 bases between. The CDR3 consists of 15 residues. Germline V gene lookup returns CDR1 SGHTA and CDR2 FQGNSA. CDR3: CASSLVLSGRETQYF. CDR3 in DNA: TGTGCCAGCAGCTTAGTGCTGAGCGGCCGGGAGACCCAGTACTTC.

This clonotype was recorded a few times. The chain links TRBV20-1 to TRBJ1-1, with no clear D. Germline CDR1 and CDR2: DFQATT and SNEGSKA (reference sequence). With 0 bases removed from V and 1 base from J, the gap between germline ends came to 6 bases. The CDR3 covers 13 residues. This CDR3 is CSARDYRNTEAFF. Written as DNA, the CDR3 is TGCAGTGCTAGAGATTACAGGAACACTGAAGCTTTCTTT.

This clonotype showed up just a few times. V usage is TRBV27 and J usage is TRBJ1-1; 9 bases map to TRBD1. The CDR3 consists of 15 residues. Per germline, CDR1 MNHEY and CDR2 SMNVEV (reference sequence). The trim removed 2 bases at V and 2 bases at J, leaving 3 bases unmatched. The CDR3 reads CASSLTTGGNTEAFF. CDR3 DNA sequence: TGTGCCAGCAGTTTAACGACAGGGGGAAACACTGAAGCTTTCTTT.

The chain recombines TRBV20-1 with TRBJ2-2; D perhaps matches TRBD2 (7 bases). V dropped 1 base and J dropped 5 bases, with 17 bases sitting between them. CDR1 and CDR2 from the germline V gene are DFQATT and SNEGSKA (reference sequence). The CDR3 spans 16 residues. CDR3 sequence (DNA): TGCAGTGCTAGAGTTAGGGGGGGAGTGGAAACCGGGGAGCTGTTTTTT. Protein product: CSARVRGGVETGELFF.

The chain combines TRBV2 with TRBJ2-7; 9 bases align to TRBD2. This CDR3 region has 15 residues. The germline CDR1 and CDR2 sequences are SNHLY and FYNNEI. V was clipped by 2 bases and J by 5 bases; unmatched bases: 7. The CDR3 sequence is CASSELASGIDEQYF. The CDR3 nucleotides read TGTGCCAGCAGTGAATTGGCTAGCGGGATCGACGAGCAGTACTTC.

J is TRBJ1-1 and V is TRBV27, with 8 nucleotides matching TRBD1. The CDR3 is made up of 15 amino acids. Germline V CDR1 and CDR2: MNHEY, SMNVEV (reference sequence). V shed 5 bases, J shed 5 bases, and the junction held 10 bases outside the gene matches. The CDR3 DNA is TGTGCCAGCAGTCTCAGACAGGGGAGAGATACTGAAGCTTTCTTT. Protein product: CASSLRQGRDTEAFF.

This clonotype was recorded a few times. The rearrangement links TRBV12-3 or TRBV12-4 to TRBJ2-3; D uncertain. Trimming stripped 2 bases from V and 5 bases from J, with 8 bases between. The CDR3 extends over 13 amino acids. CDR3 in amino acids: CASSLSGLDTQYF. The CDR3 DNA follows: TGTGCCAGCAGTTTATCGGGTTTAGATACGCAGTATTTT.

At least ten counts were recorded for this clonotype. The CDR3 DNA reads as TGCAGTGCTAGACTCGCGGGAGCCTACGAGCAGTACTTC. Its protein is CSARLAGAYEQYF. This chain links TRBV20-1 with TRBJ2-7, with TRBD2 matching over 7 bases. V lost 2 bases to trimming and J lost 2 bases; unmatched junction nucleotides: 3. CDR3 length equals 13 residues. Germline V lookup: CDR1 DFQATT, CDR2 SNEGSKA (reference sequence).

This chain joins TRBV6-1 and TRBJ2-7; 11 positions match TRBD1. V trimming: 6 bases; J trimming: 5 bases; junction bases outside the gene matches: 9. The CDR3 consists of 15 residues. The germline V gene encodes CDR1 MNHNS and CDR2 SASEGT. The CDR3, as DNA: TGTGCCAGCAGAGAGGGGACAGGGGGATGGAACGAGCAGTACTTC. It yields the protein CASREGTGGWNEQYF.

The CDR3 region is CASSLVGDGYNEQFF. The CDR3 region has the DNA TGTGCCAGCAGTTTAGTTGGAGATGGATACAATGAGCAGTTCTTC. The J gene is TRBJ2-1, the V gene TRBV12-3 or TRBV12-4; D unresolved. The CDR3 runs 15 residues. Between the trimmed V and J ends, which lost 1 base and 4 bases, there was a span of 11 bases.

The sample holds a few counts of this clonotype. The chain couples TRBV5-5 to TRBJ1-1; 11 bases align to TRBD1. Unmatched junction bases numbered 7, after V lost 4 bases and J lost 2 bases. Germline V gene sequence: CDR1 SGHKS, CDR2 YYEKEE (reference sequence). The CDR3 is 16 amino acids. CDR3 sequence reads: CASSIGQGASNTEAFF. CDR3 nucleotides: TGTGCCAGCAGCATAGGACAGGGGGCGTCTAACACTGAAGCTTTCTTT.

This clonotype was seen a handful of times. The genes are TRBV20-1 and TRBJ2-6, with unresolved D. V was shortened by 1 base and J by 2 bases, with 9 bases between the two germline ends. This CDR3 has 15 amino acids. In germline, CDR1 is DFQATT, CDR2 SNEGSKA (reference sequence). The CDR3: CSARAPRTGANVLTF. DNA of the CDR3: TGCAGTGCTAGAGCCCCGCGCACTGGGGCCAACGTCCTGACTTTC.

This clonotype has just a few counts. J is TRBJ2-5 and V is TRBV7-4, with 8 bases aligning to TRBD2. This CDR3 has 16 amino acids. Germline V gene sequence: CDR1 SGHVT, CDR2 SQSDAQ. V gave up 0 bases and J gave up 4 bases; unmatched junction bases: 7. CDR3 in amino acids: CASSLATGGALETQYF. The CDR3 region has the DNA TGTGCCAGCAGCTTAGCGACGGGAGGGGCCTTAGAGACCCAGTACTTC.

J is TRBJ2-1 and V is TRBV10-3, with TRBD1 identical over 10 bases. This CDR3 comprises 15 residues. V lost 0 bases to trimming and J lost 6 bases; unmatched junction nucleotides: 2. CDR1 is ENHRY, CDR2 SYGVKD, per germline. CDR3 sequence: CAISESGDRGNEQFF. The CDR3 DNA follows: TGTGCCATCAGTGAGTCGGGGGACAGGGGCAATGAGCAGTTCTTC.

Only a few counts were recorded for this clonotype. The rearrangement uses TRBV6-1 and TRBJ2-7; 11 bases align to TRBD1. The CDR3 consists of 16 residues. Germline V lookup: CDR1 MNHNS, CDR2 SASEGT. Germline trimming cut 6 bases from V and 6 bases from J; bases unmatched to any gene: 13. The CDR3 DNA reads TGTGCCAGCAGAAAAAATACCGGGACAGGGGGTCTCGAGCAGTACTTC. Amino acids: CASRKNTGTGGLEQYF.

The chain joins TRBV5-1 to TRBJ2-1, with TRBD2 identical over 10 bases. Germline CDR1 and CDR2: SGHRS and YFSETQ. The junction had 12 bases not matched to a gene; V was cut back by 2 bases and J by 4 bases. The CDR3 loop spans 18 amino acids. The CDR3 loop reads CASSFGLSSGRGYNEQFF. CDR3 coding DNA: TGCGCCAGCAGCTTCGGGTTGTCTAGCGGGAGAGGTTACAATGAGCAGTTCTTC.